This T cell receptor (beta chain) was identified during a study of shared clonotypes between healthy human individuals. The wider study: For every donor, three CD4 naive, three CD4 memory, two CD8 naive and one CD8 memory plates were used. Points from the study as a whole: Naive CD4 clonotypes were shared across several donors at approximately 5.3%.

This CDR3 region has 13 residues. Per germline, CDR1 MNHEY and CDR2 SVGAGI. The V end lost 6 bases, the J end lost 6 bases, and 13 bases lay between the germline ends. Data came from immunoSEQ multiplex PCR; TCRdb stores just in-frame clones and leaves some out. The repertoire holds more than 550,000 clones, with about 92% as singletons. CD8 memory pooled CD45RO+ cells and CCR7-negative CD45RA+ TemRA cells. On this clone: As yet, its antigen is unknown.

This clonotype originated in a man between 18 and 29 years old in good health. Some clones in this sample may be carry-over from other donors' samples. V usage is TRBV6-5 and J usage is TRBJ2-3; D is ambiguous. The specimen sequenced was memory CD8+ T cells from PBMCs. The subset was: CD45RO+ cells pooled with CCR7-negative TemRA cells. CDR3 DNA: TGTGCCAGCAGCCTCCTGTCGGCCGATACGCAGTATTTT. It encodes CASSLLSADTQYF.